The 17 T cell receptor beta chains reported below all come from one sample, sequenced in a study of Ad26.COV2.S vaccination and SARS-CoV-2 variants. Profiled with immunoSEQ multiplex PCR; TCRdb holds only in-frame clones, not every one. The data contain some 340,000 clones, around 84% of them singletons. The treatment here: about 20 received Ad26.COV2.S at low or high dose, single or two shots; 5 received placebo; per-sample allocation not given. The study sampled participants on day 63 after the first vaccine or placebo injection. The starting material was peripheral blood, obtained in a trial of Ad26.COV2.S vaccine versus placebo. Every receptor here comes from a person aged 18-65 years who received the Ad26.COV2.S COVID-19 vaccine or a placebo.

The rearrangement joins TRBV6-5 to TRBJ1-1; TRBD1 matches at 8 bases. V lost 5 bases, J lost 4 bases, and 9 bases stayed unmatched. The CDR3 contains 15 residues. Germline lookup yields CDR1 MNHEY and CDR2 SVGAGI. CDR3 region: CASSPRGQGGTEAFF. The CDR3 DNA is TGTGCCAGCAGTCCCCGCGGACAGGGTGGCACTGAAGCTTTCTTT.

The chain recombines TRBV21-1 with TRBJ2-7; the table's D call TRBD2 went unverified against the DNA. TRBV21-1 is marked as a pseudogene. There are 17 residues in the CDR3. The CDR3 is CASSKECGRGGGYEQYF. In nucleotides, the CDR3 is TGTGCCAGCAGCAAAGAGTGTGGTCGTGGGGGGGGTTACGAGCAGTACTTC.

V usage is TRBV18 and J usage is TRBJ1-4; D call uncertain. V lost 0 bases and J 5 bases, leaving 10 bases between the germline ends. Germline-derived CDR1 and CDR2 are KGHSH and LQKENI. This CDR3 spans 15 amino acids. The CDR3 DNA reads TGTGCCAGCTCACCACCCGTCCGGCTGAATGAAAAACTGTTTTTT. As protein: CASSPPVRLNEKLFF.

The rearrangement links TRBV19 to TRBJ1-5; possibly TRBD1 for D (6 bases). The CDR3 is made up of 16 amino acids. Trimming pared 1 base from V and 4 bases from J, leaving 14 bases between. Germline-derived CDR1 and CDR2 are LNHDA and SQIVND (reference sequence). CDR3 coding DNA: TGTGCCAGTAGTATAGGAGGCAGGGGAGTAAATCAGCCCCAGCATTTT. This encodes CASSIGGRGVNQPQHF. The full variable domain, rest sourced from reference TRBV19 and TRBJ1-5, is DGGITQSPKYLFRKEGQNVTLSCEQNLNHDAMYWYRQDPGQGLRLIYYSQIVNDFQKGDIAEGYSVSREKKESFPLTVTSAQKNPTAFYLCASSIGGRGVNQPQHFGDGTRLSIL.

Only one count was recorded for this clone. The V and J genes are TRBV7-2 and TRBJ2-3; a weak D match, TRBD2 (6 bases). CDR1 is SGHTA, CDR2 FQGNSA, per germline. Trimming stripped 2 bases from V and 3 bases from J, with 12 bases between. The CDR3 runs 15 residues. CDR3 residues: CASSLSVRGTDTQYF. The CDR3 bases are TGTGCCAGCAGCTTAAGTGTGCGGGGAACAGATACGCAGTATTTT.

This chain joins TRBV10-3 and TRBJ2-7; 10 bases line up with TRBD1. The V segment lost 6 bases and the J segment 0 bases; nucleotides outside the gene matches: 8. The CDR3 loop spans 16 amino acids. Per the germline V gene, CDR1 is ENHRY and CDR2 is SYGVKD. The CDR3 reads CAIRGTGALFSYEQYF. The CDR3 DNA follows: TGTGCCATCAGGGGGACAGGGGCCCTCTTCTCCTACGAGCAGTACTTC.

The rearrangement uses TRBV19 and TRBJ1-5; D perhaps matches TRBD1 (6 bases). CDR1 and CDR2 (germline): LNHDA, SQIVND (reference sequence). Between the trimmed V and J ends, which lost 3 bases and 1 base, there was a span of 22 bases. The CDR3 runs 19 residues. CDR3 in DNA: TGTGCCAGTAGTATGGTGACAGGTGTGGGGGCAAGGAGCAATCAGCCCCAGCATTTT. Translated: CASSMVTGVGARSNQPQHF.

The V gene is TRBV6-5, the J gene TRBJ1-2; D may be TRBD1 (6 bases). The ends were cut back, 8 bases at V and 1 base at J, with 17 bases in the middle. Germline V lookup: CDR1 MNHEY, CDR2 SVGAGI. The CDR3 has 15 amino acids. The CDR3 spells CASSLQGRFNYGYTF. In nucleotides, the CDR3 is TGTGCCAGCTCCCTACAGGGACGCTTTAACTATGGCTACACCTTC.

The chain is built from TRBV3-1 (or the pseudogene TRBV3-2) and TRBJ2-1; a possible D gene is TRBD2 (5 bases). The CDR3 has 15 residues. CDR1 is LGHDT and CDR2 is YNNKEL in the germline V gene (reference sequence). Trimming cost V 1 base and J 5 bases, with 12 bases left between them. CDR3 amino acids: CASSQVGRGNNEQFF. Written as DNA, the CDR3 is TGTGCCAGCAGCCAAGTGGGTCGAGGGAACAATGAGCAGTTCTTC.

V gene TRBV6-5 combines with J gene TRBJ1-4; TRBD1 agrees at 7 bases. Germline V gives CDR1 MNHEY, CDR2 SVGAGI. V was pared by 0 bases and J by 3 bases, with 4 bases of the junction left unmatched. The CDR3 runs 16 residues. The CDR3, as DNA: TGTGCCAGCAGTTACTCGACAGGGTCCGCTAATGAAAAACTGTTTTTT. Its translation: CASSYSTGSANEKLFF.

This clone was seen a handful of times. CDR3 sequence reads: CASSLAGLGTLGSYEQYF. DNA of the CDR3: TGTGCCAGCAGCTTAGCGGGCCTCGGGACCCTGGGATCCTACGAGCAGTACTTC. This rearrangement joins TRBV7-9 to TRBJ2-7; possibly TRBD1 or TRBD2 for D (5 bases each). V shed 0 bases and J shed 1 base, with 19 bases lying between them. The CDR3 is made up of 18 amino acids. Germline V CDR1 and CDR2: SEHNR, FQNEAQ (reference sequence). The variable domain in full, completed from reference TRBV7-9 and TRBJ2-7, reads DTGVSQNPRHKITKRGQNVTFRCDPISEHNRLYWYRQTLGQGPEFLTYFQNEAQLEKSRLLSDRFSAERPKGSFSTLEIQRTEQGDSAMYLCASSLAGLGTLGSYEQYFGPGTRLTVT.

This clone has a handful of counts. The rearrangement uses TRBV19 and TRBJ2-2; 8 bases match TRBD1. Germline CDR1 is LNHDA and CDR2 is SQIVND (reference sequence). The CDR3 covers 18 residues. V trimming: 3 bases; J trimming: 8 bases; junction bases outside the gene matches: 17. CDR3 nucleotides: TGTGCCAGTAGTATTAAAATCTTTCGACAGGGGTGGTCAGGGGAGCTGTTTTTT. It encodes CASSIKIFRQGWSGELFF. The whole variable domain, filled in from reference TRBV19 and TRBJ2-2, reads DGGITQSPKYLFRKEGQNVTLSCEQNLNHDAMYWYRQDPGQGLRLIYYSQIVNDFQKGDIAEGYSVSREKKESFPLTVTSAQKNPTAFYLCASSIKIFRQGWSGELFFGEGSRLTVL.

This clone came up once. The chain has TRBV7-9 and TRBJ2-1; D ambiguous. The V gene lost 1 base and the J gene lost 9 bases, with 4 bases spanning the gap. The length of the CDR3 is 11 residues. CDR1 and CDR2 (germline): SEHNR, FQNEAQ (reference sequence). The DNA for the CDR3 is TGTGCCAGCAGCTTAGGAATTGAGCAGTTCTTC. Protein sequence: CASSLGIEQFF. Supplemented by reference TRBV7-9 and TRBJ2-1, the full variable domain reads DTGVSQNPRHKITKRGQNVTFRCDPISEHNRLYWYRQTLGQGPEFLTYFQNEAQLEKSRLLSDRFSAERPKGSFSTLEIQRTEQGDSAMYLCASSLGIEQFFGPGTRLTVL.

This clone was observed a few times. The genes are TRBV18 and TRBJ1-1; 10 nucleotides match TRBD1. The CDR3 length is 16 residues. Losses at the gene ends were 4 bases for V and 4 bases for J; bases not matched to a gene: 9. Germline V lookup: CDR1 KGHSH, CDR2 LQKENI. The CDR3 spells CASSQTGTGEATEAFF. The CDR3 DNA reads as TGTGCCAGCTCACAGACCGGGACAGGGGAGGCCACTGAAGCTTTCTTT. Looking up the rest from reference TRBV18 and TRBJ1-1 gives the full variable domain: NAGVMQNPRHLVRRRGQEARLRCSPMKGHSHVYWYRQLPEEGLKFMVYLQKENIIDESGMPKERFSAEFPKEGPSILRIQQVVRGDSAAYFCASSQTGTGEATEAFFGQGTRLTVV.

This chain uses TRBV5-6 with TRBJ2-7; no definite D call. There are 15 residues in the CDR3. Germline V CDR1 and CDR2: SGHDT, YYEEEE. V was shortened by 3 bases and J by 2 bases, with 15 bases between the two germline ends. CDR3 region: CASSSGRGRPYEQYF. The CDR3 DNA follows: TGTGCCAGCAGCTCCGGACGTGGGCGGCCCTACGAGCAGTACTTC.

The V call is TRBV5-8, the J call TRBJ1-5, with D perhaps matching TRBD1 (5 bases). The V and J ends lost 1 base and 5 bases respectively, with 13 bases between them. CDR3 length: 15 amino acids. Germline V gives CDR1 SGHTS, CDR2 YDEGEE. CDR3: CASSLIQVFYQPQHF. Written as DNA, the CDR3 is TGTGCCAGCAGCTTGATACAGGTTTTTTATCAGCCCCAGCATTTT. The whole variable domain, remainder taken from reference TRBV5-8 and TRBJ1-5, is EAGVTQSPTHLIKTRGQQATLRCSPISGHTSVYWYQQALGLGLQFLLWYDEGEERNRGNFPPRFSGRQFPNYSSELNVNALELEDSALYLCASSLIQVFYQPQHFGDGTRLSIL.

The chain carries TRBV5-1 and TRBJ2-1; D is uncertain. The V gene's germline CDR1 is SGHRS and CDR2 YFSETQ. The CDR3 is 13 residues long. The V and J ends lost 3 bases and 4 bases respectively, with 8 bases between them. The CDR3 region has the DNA TGCGCCAGCAGCTGGTCAGGTTACAATGAGCAGTTCTTC. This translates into CASSWSGYNEQFF.